This T cell receptor (beta chain) is from a study of blood T cells in healthy people across ages. As regards this clonotype: Antigen: not known.

General observations from the study: Expanded clonotype shifts may have been confounded, as the donors had an unknown CMV status.

CDR1 and CDR2 from the germline V gene are SGHNT and YYREEE (reference sequence). V shed 4 bases, J shed 7 bases, and the junction held 8 bases outside the gene matches. There are 16 residues in the CDR3. Primed by a sample-barcoded 5' primer and a J-beta primer mix, a second PCR proceeded for 7 to 11 cycles. TCRdb processed the 5' RACE reads anew with MiXCR; each CDR3 protein has one entry. This table holds about 1.1 million distinct CDR3 sequences, 35% to 40% found once. This chain connects TRBV5-4 to TRBJ2-3; 14 nucleotides match TRBD2. The sample was blood. The sequence was collected from a man between 18 and 29 years old in good health. The CDR3, as DNA: TGTGCCAGCAGCACCGGGGGACTAGCGGGGGAGTATACGCAGTATTTT. As protein: CASSTGGLAGEYTQYF.